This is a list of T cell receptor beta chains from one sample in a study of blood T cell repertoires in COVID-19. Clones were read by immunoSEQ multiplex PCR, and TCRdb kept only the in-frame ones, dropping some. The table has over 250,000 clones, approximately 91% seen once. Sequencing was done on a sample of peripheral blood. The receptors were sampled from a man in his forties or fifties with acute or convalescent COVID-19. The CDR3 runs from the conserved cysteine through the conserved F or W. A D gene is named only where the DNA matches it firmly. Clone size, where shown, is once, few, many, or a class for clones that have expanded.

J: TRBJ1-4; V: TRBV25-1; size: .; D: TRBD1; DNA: TGTGCCAGCAGCTTAGGGGGGACAGGTGGTGAAAAACTGTTTTTT; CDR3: CASSLGGTGGEKLFF
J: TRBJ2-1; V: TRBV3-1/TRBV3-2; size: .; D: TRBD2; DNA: TGTGCCAGCAGCCAACAGGGGACTAGCAGGAATGAGCAGTTCTTC; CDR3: CASSQQGTSRNEQFF
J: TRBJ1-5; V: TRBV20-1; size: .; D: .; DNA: TGCAGTGCTAGTATCGCGGGCAATCAGCCCCAGCATTTT; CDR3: CSASIAGNQPQHF
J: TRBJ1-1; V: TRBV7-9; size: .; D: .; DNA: TGTGCCAGCAGCACTATTGGACAGTTTGAAGCTTTCTTT; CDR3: CASSTIGQFEAFF
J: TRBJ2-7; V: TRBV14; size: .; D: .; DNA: TGTGCCAGCAGCCCCAGAGGAGAGTACGAGCAGTACTTC; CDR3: CASSPRGEYEQYF
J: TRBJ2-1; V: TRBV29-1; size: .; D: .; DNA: TGCAGCGTTTATGGGACAATACCCAACAATGAGCAGTTCTTC; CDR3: CSVYGTIPNNEQFF
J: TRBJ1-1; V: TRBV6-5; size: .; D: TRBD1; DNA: TGTGCCAGCTCCGACAGGGGTACGGTTAACACTGAAGCTTTCTTT; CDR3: CASSDRGTVNTEAFF
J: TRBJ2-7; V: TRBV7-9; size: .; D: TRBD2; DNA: TGTGCCAGCAGCTCAACTGGACTAGCGGGGGTCAGCTCCTACGAGCAGTACTTC; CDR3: CASSSTGLAGVSSYEQYF
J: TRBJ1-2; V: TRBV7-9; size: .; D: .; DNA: TGTGCCAGCAGCTCCGGACAGAACTATGGCTACACCTTC; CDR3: CASSSGQNYGYTF
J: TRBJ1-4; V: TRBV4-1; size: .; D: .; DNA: TGCGCCAGCAGTCCGGGGGCAACTAATGAAAAACTGTTTTTT; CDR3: CASSPGATNEKLFF
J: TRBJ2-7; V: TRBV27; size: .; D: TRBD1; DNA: TGTGCCAGCACCGGGGACAGTTCCTACGAGCAGTACTTC; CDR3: CASTGDSSYEQYF
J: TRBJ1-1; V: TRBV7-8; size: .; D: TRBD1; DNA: TGTGCCAGCAGCTTAACCTCTTCAGGGGGCAGGACTGAAGCTTTCTTT; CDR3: CASSLTSSGGRTEAFF
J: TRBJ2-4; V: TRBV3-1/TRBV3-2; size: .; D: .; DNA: TGTGCCAGCAGCCAAGAGACCGCGGTGTACATTCAGTACTTC; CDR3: CASSQETAVYIQYF
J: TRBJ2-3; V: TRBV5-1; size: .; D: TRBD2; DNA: TGCGCCAGCAGCTCCGGCGGACTAGCGGGGGGGGGCACAGATACGCAGTATTTT; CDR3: CASSSGGLAGGGTDTQYF
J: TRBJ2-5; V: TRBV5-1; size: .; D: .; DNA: TGCGCCAGCGGGGGGGCAGGAGGGCAAGAGACCCAGTACTTC; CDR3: CASGGAGGQETQYF
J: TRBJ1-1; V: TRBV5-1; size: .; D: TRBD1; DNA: TGCGCCAGCAGCTTCGGTTGGACAGGAGGGTTGGACACTGAAGCTTTCTTT; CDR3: CASSFGWTGGLDTEAFF
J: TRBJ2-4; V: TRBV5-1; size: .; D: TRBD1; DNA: TGCGCCAGCAGCTGGGGACAGACGAAAAACATTCAGTACTTC; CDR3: CASSWGQTKNIQYF
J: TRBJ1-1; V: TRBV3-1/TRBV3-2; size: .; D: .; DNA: TGTGCCAGCAGCCCCAGACATGAGAACACTGAAGCTTTCTTT; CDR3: CASSPRHENTEAFF
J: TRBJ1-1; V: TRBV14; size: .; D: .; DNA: TGTGCCAGCAGCCCGGGTCTCGGGAACACTGAAGCTTTCTTT; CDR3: CASSPGLGNTEAFF
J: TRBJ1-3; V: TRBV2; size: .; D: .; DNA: TGTGCCAGCAGTCCCGGGGGGTCTGGAAACACCATATATTTT; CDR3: CASSPGGSGNTIYF
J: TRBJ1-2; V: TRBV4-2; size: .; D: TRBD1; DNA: TGTGCCAGCAGGCAAGAAGGGACAGCAACTAGTGGCTACACCTTC; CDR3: CASRQEGTATSGYTF
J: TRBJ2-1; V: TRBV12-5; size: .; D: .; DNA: TGTGCTAGTGTATTAGACAGCCCCTCCTACAATGAGCAGTTCTTC; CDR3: CASVLDSPSYNEQFF
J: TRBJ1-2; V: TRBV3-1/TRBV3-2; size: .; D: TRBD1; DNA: TGTGCCAGCAGCCAAGACGTCTCCGGGACAGGGGCGTATGGCTACACCTTC; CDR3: CASSQDVSGTGAYGYTF
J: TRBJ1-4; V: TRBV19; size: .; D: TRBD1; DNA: TGTGCCAGTAATCAGAAGGGACAGGGTAATGAAAAACTGTTTTTT; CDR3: CASNQKGQGNEKLFF
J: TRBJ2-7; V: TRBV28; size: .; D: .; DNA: TGTGCCAGCAGTTTATTGCGTTACGAGCAGTACTTC; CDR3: CASSLLRYEQYF
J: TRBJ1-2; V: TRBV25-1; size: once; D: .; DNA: TGTGCCAGCAGTGAAGAGGGCCGCTATGGCTACACCTTC; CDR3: CASSEEGRYGYTF
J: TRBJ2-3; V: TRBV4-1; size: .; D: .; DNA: TGCGCCAGCAGCCAAGAGGGCGGCGGGGAGAGCTCAGATACGCAGTATTTT; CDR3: CASSQEGGGESSDTQYF
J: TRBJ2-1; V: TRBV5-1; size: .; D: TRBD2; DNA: TGCGCCAGCAGCTTGGTAGTTAGCGGGGGGGGCGGTGAGCAGTTCTTC; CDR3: CASSLVVSGGGGEQFF
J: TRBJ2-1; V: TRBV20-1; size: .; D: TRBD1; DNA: TGCAGTGCTAGTGGGACAGGGACATTCAATGAGCAGTTCTTC; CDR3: CSASGTGTFNEQFF
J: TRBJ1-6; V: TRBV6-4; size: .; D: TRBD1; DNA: TGTGCCAGCAGAGCCCGGGGACAGGGCTCCTATAATTCACCCCTCCACTTT; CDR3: CASRARGQGSYNSPLHF
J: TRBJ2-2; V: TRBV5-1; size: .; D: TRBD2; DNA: TGCGCCAGCAGCTTTCTTCCGGGACTAGCGGGGGAGGGCACCGGGGAGCTGTTTTTT; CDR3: CASSFLPGLAGEGTGELFF
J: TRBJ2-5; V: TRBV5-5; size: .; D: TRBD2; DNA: TGTGCCAGCAGCTTGAGCTTAGAGCGGGGGAGCCAAGAGACCCAGTACTTC; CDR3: CASSLSLERGSQETQYF
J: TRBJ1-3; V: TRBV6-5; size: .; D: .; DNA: TGTGCCAGCGGGAAGGGGACATCTGGAAACACCATATATTTT; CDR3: CASGKGTSGNTIYF
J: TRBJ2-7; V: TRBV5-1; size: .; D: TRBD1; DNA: TGCGCCAGCAGCTTGGCCCCGGGACAGGACTACGAGCAGTACTTC; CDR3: CASSLAPGQDYEQYF
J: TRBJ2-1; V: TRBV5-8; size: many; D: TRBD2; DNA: TGTGCCAGCAGCTCCCGGCCGGGGGGGCCGGGTGAGCAGTTCTTC; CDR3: CASSSRPGGPGEQFF
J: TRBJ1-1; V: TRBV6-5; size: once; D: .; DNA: TGTGCCAGCAGTTCGCGAGGTTTCTCGAACACTGAAGCTTTCTTT; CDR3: CASSSRGFSNTEAFF
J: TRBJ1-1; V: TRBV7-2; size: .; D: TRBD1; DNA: TGTGCCAGCAGCTTGGGGACAGGCAAATCAGGAGCTTTCTTT; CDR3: CASSLGTGKSGAFF
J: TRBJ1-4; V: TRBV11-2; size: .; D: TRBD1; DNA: TGTGCCAGCAGCCCTAGACAGGGGAGCCATCTTAATGAAAAACTGTTTTTT; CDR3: CASSPRQGSHLNEKLFF
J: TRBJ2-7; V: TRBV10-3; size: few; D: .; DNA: TGTGCCCGGGGCAGGGGATTGGAAGAGCAGTACTTC; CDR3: CARGRGLEEQYF
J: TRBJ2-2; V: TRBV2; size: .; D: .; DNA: TGTGCCAGCAGGGCGGGGCAGGGGGTAGACACCGGGGAGCTGTTTTTT; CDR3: CASRAGQGVDTGELFF
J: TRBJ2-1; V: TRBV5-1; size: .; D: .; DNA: TGCGCCAGCGCAGGGCATAGCTCCTACAATGAGCAGTTCTTC; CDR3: CASAGHSSYNEQFF
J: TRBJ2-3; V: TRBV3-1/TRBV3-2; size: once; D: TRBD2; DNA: TGTGCCAGCAGCCAATCGCCCCCCGGGACTAAACAAGATACGCAGTATTTT; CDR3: CASSQSPPGTKQDTQYF
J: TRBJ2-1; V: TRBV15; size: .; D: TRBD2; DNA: TGTGCCACCAGCAGAGATTGGCTAGCGGGGGCCCCAGGTGAGCAGTTCTTC; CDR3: CATSRDWLAGAPGEQFF
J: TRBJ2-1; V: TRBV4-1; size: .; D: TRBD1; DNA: TGCGCCAGCAGCCCAGGGACAGGGTGGGAGCAGTTCTTC; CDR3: CASSPGTGWEQFF
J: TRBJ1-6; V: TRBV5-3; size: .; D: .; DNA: TGTGCCAGAAGTCTCCGTTCACCCCTCCACTTT; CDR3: CARSLRSPLHF
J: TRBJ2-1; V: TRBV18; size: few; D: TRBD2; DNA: TGTGCCAGCTCACCAGGGACTAGCGGGGGGGATGAGCAGTTCTTC; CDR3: CASSPGTSGGDEQFF
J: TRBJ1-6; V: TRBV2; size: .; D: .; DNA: TGTGCCAGCAGGGTCAGTGGGAGTAATTCACCCCTCCACTTT; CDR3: CASRVSGSNSPLHF
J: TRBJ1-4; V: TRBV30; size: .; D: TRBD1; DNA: TGTGCCTGGAGTGTACCGCGGACAGGGAGGGGGAAACTGTTTTTT; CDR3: CAWSVPRTGRGKLFF